This T cell receptor beta chain was sequenced during a study of shared clonotypes between healthy human individuals. Trimming took off 5 bases at V and 5 bases at J, with 6 bases between the two ends. This CDR3 spans 11 amino acids. Germline V gene data show CDR1 as SEHNR and CDR2 as FQNEAQ (reference sequence). Assay: immunoSEQ multiplex PCR; the TCRdb copy retains only in-frame clones and omits some. In the table there are over a million clones, around 78% of which are singletons. A single count supports this clone. The source of this sequence is a man between 18 and 35 years old in good health. Some clones in this sample may be carry-over from other donors' samples. V usage is TRBV7-9 and J usage is TRBJ1-2; perhaps TRBD1 as D (5 bases). The source material was memory CD4+ T cells from PBMCs. As to subset: CD45RA-negative fraction. CDR3 DNA: TGTGCCAGCAGCGGGGGTTATGGCTACACCTTC. Protein product: CASSGGYGYTF.